This TCR beta chain is from a study of cytotoxic CD8 clonotypes in ibrutinib-treated CLL (dated by TCRdb to the early 2020s). Looking at the study overall: The cohort included around 15 treatment-naive and 11 relapsed/refractory patients; roughly 17 were IGHV unmutated. Partial responses were observed in 24 patients and complete responses in 2; after a median follow-up of around 68 months, remission was maintained in approximately 14 patients and progression was observed in around twelve. Samples at response were collected after a median of about 13 months of treatment, with a range of 6 to 36 months. Samples averaged approximately 260,000 productive templates and 90,000 to 100,000 productive rearrangements. Longitudinal samples were available for about 30% of the roughly 90 trial participants. Cryopreserved peripheral blood mononuclear cells were obtained prior to treatment, at the time of response, and at either disease progression or sustained remission. Patients were still on ibrutinib when every remission and progressive disease sample was collected. What the research found in general, with its limitations: An increase in clonality was observed at ibrutinib response, with clonality remaining stable during sustained remission and falling back toward baseline at progression. Sampling times were not matched between patients in sustained remission and patients whose disease was progressing, and lymph node repertoires were not examined. Baseline clonality exceeded that of age-matched healthy donors and correlated strongly with circulating CD8+ T-cell counts. Public clonotypes were rare and either shrank or stayed stable during treatment, and the rise in clonality at ibrutinib response reflected expansion of private clonotypes.

On a MiSeq, deep resolution sequencing aimed for a depth between 1 in 1 million and 1 in 200,000 T cells, with each clonotype covered 10x on average. TCR beta libraries were generated with the immunoSEQ hsTCRB Kit. Per the source publication's procedure: The data were analyzed with ImmunoSEQ Analyzer and ImmunoSEQ Data Assistant, and V, D and J gene assignments followed IMGT definitions. Clonality, which ranges from 0 to 1, was calculated by subtracting the normalized Shannon entropy of productive rearrangement frequencies from one. Public clonotype analysis was restricted to overrepresented clonotypes comprising at least 0.05% of each patient's repertoire. Roughly 13 age-matched healthy donor repertoires from immuneACCESS served as clonality controls. The source is immuneACCESS, and TCRdb retained only in-frame sequences with V and J called. Part of the clones is not carried over; for the studies checked, unresolved V genes explain less than half of this, and the remainder is unexplained. D and trimming come from the DNA, and the V and J calls and clone size come from that table. This sample comprises 90,000 to 95,000 clones, around 77% of them detected only once. The ten largest clones represent just under 25% of the sample.

The label giving this sample's time point can be read as: around 25 months on ibrutinib. For TCR beta library preparation, around 2.1 micrograms of genomic DNA were extracted from the cryopreserved PBMCs. Longitudinal blood samples from CLL patients on ibrutinib monotherapy underwent high-throughput TCR beta sequencing. The patients were enrolled in a single-center, open-label phase 2 trial of ibrutinib monotherapy. CDR1 and CDR2 (SGHTA, FQGTGA) derive from the germline V gene. The germline V and J ends show losses of 4 bases and 5 bases respectively, and no gene match explains 6 bases of the junction. The CDR3, cysteine through phenylalanine, is 16 amino acids long. Only the CDR3 region is kept as DNA, spanning 48 bases read in frame from base 1. This clone was seen a single time. The specificity of this receptor is unknown. Nothing much larger sits one base from this clone, and base qualities are not available.

The rearranged segments are TRBV7-3 and TRBJ2-5, with 14 bases aligning to TRBD2. This receptor was obtained from a human donor with chronic lymphocytic leukemia. Sample: PBMCs, taken after 24 months of ibrutinib treatment. The sequenced DNA is TGTGCCAGCAGCTCCGGGACTAGCGGGAGAAGGGAGACCCAGTACTTC. This encodes CASSSGTSGRRETQYF.